This is a list of T cell receptor beta chains from one sample in a study of T cell responses to AZD1222 COVID-19 vaccine. Profiling relied on immunoSEQ multiplex PCR, and the TCRdb table lists in-frame clones only, not all of them. This table holds tens of thousands of clones, 80% to 95% found once. The specimen was peripheral blood, collected 28 days after the second AZD1222 dose. These receptors came from an adult who received the AZD1222 COVID-19 vaccine. Each CDR3 is given with its conserved first and last residue. D genes are given only for firm matches. The size entry is marked missing in some rows and otherwise reads once, few, many or a size class.

v_gene	d_gene	len	abundance	j_gene	CDR3nt	CDR3aa
TRBV3-1/TRBV3-2	TRBD2	17	NA	TRBJ2-3	TGTGCCAGCAGCCATTACCTAGCGGGGGGCGTCACAGATACGCAGTATTTT	CASSHYLAGGVTDTQYF
TRBV5-4	NA	16	NA	TRBJ2-3	TGTGCCAGCAGCTCCTCAGGGAGGAGAGCAGCAGATACGCAGTATTTT	CASSSSGRRAADTQYF
TRBV4-2	NA	14	once	TRBJ1-6	TGTGCCAGCAGCCAGCCACAGTATAATTCACCCCTCCACTTT	CASSQPQYNSPLHF
TRBV28	NA	12	NA	TRBJ2-5	TGTGCCAGCAGTTTCCGTCAAGAGACCCAGTACTTC	CASSFRQETQYF
TRBV2	NA	14	once	TRBJ1-5	TGTGCCAGCAGTGATCTGGGCGGAAATCAGCCCCAGCATTTT	CASSDLGGNQPQHF
TRBV18	NA	17	NA	TRBJ1-3	TGTGCCAGCTCAACTCTGACGAGTTGGGGCTCTGGAAACACCATATATTTT	CASSTLTSWGSGNTIYF
TRBV4-2	TRBD2	14	NA	TRBJ2-3	TGTGCCAGCAGCCAAGGACTAGCTCCAGATACGCAGTATTTT	CASSQGLAPDTQYF
TRBV7-3	TRBD2	15	NA	TRBJ2-3	TGTGCCAGCAGGCCCGGGACTAGCGGGACAGATACGCAGTATTTT	CASRPGTSGTDTQYF
TRBV18	TRBD1	13	NA	TRBJ1-2	TGTGCCAGCTCATACGGGACAGGTTATGGCTACACCTTC	CASSYGTGYGYTF
TRBV5-5	TRBD1	18	NA	TRBJ1-1	TGTGCCAGCAGCACCATCCGGAGGGACAGGGGGCGTAACACTGAAGCTTTCTTT	CASSTIRRDRGRNTEAFF
TRBV19	NA	14	once	TRBJ2-3	TGTGCCAGTAGTATCGGGCTTGCCACAGATACGCAGTATTTT	CASSIGLATDTQYF
TRBV19	NA	14	once	TRBJ1-4	TGTGCCAGTACCGACGAGGAAACTAATGAAAAACTGTTTTTT	CASTDEETNEKLFF
TRBV28	NA	14	NA	TRBJ1-1	TGTGCCAGCAGTCTGGGACGGATGAACACTGAAGCTTTCTTT	CASSLGRMNTEAFF
TRBV28	TRBD1	12	NA	TRBJ1-2	TGTGCCAGCAGCCGGGGACAGGGGGGCTACACCTTC	CASSRGQGGYTF
TRBV25-1	TRBD1	13	NA	TRBJ1-2	TGTGCCAGCAGTGAACAGGGGGCGCATGGCTACACCTTC	CASSEQGAHGYTF
TRBV28	NA	17	NA	TRBJ1-3	TGTGCCAGCAGTTTGGGTAGCGTGGGACCCTCTGGAAACACCATATATTTT	CASSLGSVGPSGNTIYF
TRBV27	NA	12	NA	TRBJ2-5	TGTGCCAGCCGCAGGGGCGGGGGGACCCAGTACTTC	CASRRGGGTQYF
TRBV19	TRBD1	14	NA	TRBJ2-2	TGTGCCACCACCGGGACAGGGCGCACCGGGGAGCTGTTTTTT	CATTGTGRTGELFF
TRBV5-4	NA	15	NA	TRBJ2-2	TGTGCCAGCAGCTTGACCGGGGGGCCCACCGGGGAGCTGTTTTTT	CASSLTGGPTGELFF
TRBV5-1	NA	14	NA	TRBJ1-3	TGCGCCAGCAGCCCGGTAGTCTCTGGAAACACCATATATTTT	CASSPVVSGNTIYF
TRBV28	NA	15	NA	TRBJ1-5	TGTGCCAGCAGTTTTCAGGCCGGGGGTTTGCAGCCCCAGCATTTT	CASSFQAGGLQPQHF
TRBV19	TRBD2	15	NA	TRBJ2-1	TGTGCCAGTAATTTGAGGACTAGCGGGATCAATGAGCAGTTCTTC	CASNLRTSGINEQFF
TRBV5-6	TRBD1	14	once	TRBJ1-2	TGTGCCAGCAGCGGCGGGACAGGTCTGGGGGGCTACACCTTC	CASSGGTGLGGYTF
TRBV30	NA	15	NA	TRBJ2-7	TGTGCCTGGAGTGTACTGCTGCGGGGTTCCTACGAGCAGTACTTC	CAWSVLLRGSYEQYF